This TCR beta chain derives from a study of T-cell reconstitution after alpha-beta-depleted transplantation in children. Study results and caveats: Surviving recipient T cells and thymic progenitors underlay high day-60 TCRbeta diversity in some patients. T-cell counts and diversity were attributed mostly to newly produced T cells one year after transplant. Approximately two months post-transplant, alpha-beta T cells reportedly originated from several hundred expanded graft clones.

Regarding this clonotype: Its antigen is undetermined.

The CDR3 has 11 amino acids. With 5 bases removed from V and 4 bases from J, the gap between germline ends came to 5 bases. In germline, CDR1 is SNHLY, CDR2 FYNNEI. For TCRbeta, the library was prepared with unique molecular identifiers. TCRdb re-called the PCR reads with MiXCR, one entry per CDR3 protein. The sample records under 100,000 distinct CDR3 sequences, 15% to 17% being singletons. This chain links TRBV2 with TRBJ1-2; no reliable D call. The origin of this receptor is a male patient aged 2-10 years who had a stem cell transplant for acute lymphoblastic leukemia, so the T cells may come from the graft donor. Sequencing was performed on PBMCs, mostly from graft donor cells, taken 180 days after TCRalphabeta/CD19-depleted stem cell transplant. In DNA, the CDR3 is TGTGCCAGCAGTCGTATCTATGGCTACACCTTC. This gives the protein CASSRIYGYTF. Looking up the rest from reference TRBV2 and TRBJ1-2 gives the full variable domain: EPEVTQTPSHQVTQMGQEVILRCVPISNHLYFYWYRQILGQKVEFLVSFYNNEISEKSEIFDDQFSVERPDGSNFTLKIRSTKLEDSAMYFCASSRIYGYTFGSGTRLTVV.